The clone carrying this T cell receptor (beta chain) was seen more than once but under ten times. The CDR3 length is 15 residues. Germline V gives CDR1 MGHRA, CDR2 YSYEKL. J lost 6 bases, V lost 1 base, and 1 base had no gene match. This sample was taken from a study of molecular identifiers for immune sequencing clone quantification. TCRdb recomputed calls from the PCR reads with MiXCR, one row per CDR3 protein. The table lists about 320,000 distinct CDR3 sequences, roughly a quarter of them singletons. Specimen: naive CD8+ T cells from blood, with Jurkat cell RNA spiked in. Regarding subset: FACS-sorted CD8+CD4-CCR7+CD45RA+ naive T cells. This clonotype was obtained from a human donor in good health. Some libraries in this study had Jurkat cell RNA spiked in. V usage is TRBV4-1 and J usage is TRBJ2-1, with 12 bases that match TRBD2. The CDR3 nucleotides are TGCGCCAGCAGCCAAGGACTAGCGGGGGCCAATGAGCAGTTCTTC. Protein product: CASSQGLAGANEQFF.